The present TCR beta chain was sequenced within a study of blood T cell repertoires in COVID-19. About the research overall: Some COVID-19 samples were acute and others convalescent; all came from the United States, Italy and Spain. In each case, the material was cDNA or gDNA derived from T cells, B-cell-depleted T cells, or PBMCs.

Participant reports of clinical history set cohort assignment. Per the authors' pipeline: It was from reference gene primer amplification that nucleated cell counts were estimated. Sequencing used immunoSEQ multiplex PCR; TCRdb keeps in-frame clones, though not all of them. V, J and clone size derive from that table, while D and trimming were established from the DNA sequence. The sample lists hundreds of thousands of clones, around nine tenths seen once, with over 1.5% in the top ten. Germline CDR1 and CDR2: SGHTA and FQGNSA. The CDR3 covers 16 residues. The J segment lost 5 bases and the V segment lost 6 bases, leaving 9 bases of the junction unmatched.

The sequence was collected from a woman younger than 35 with acute COVID-19. Material for sequencing was PBMCs or T cells enriched from blood (not recorded which). The J gene is TRBJ2-3, the V gene TRBV7-2; 12 positions agree with TRBD2. The CDR3 protein is CASRRLAGGREDTQYF. CDR3 nucleotides: TGTGCCAGCAGACGTCTAGCGGGAGGGCGGGAAGATACGCAGTATTTT.